This is a list of T cell receptor beta chains from one sample in a study of T cell repertoires in cytomegalovirus infection. These TCRs' antigens remain unknown. TCRdb ran MiXCR on the reads and lists one entry per CDR3 protein. The sample has roughly 990,000 distinct CDR3 sequences, 31% seen once. The sample was cultured CD8+ T cells from PBMCs, taken from culture after CMV antigen stimulation. All receptors derive from a human donor in good health (CMV status not recorded). Some clones in this sample may be carry-over from other donors' samples. The CDR3 runs from the conserved cysteine through the conserved F or W. D genes are given only for firm matches. Some rows have no size entry. The others give once, few or many, or a class for an expanded clone.

D gene: -; clone size: -; J gene: TRBJ1-5; V gene: TRBV27; CDR3 protein: CASSLWGNNQPQHF; CDR3 DNA: TGTGCCAGCAGTTTGTGGGGGAACAATCAGCCCCAGCATTTT
D gene: -; clone size: -; J gene: TRBJ2-1; V gene: TRBV5-4; CDR3 protein: CASSSVNLDSYNEQFF; CDR3 DNA: TGTGCCAGCAGCTCCGTAAACCTGGACTCATACAATGAGCAGTTCTTC
D gene: TRBD1; clone size: -; J gene: TRBJ1-1; V gene: TRBV7-6; CDR3 protein: CASVGQGDNTEAFF; CDR3 DNA: TGTGCCAGCGTTGGACAGGGGGATAACACTGAAGCTTTCTTT
D gene: -; clone size: few; J gene: TRBJ2-4; V gene: TRBV6-5; CDR3 protein: CASSYSDRTKNIQYF; CDR3 DNA: TGTGCCAGCAGTTACTCGGATAGGACCAAAAACATTCAGTACTTC
D gene: -; clone size: few; J gene: TRBJ1-5; V gene: TRBV27; CDR3 protein: CASNFIGGNQPQHF; CDR3 DNA: TGTGCCAGCAACTTTATTGGGGGCAATCAGCCCCAGCATTTT
D gene: TRBD1; clone size: many; J gene: TRBJ1-2; V gene: TRBV7-8; CDR3 protein: CASSLVGEDRGYGYTF; CDR3 DNA: TGTGCCAGCAGCTTAGTGGGAGAGGACAGGGGCTATGGCTACACCTTC
D gene: -; clone size: -; J gene: TRBJ2-2; V gene: TRBV7-9; CDR3 protein: CASSWMDGARDNTGELFF; CDR3 DNA: TGTGCCAGCAGCTGGATGGACGGGGCCAGGGATAACACCGGGGAGCTGTTTTTT
D gene: -; clone size: -; J gene: TRBJ2-7; V gene: TRBV7-9; CDR3 protein: CASTRPGLDEQYF; CDR3 DNA: TGTGCCAGCACCCGCCCGGGACTCGACGAGCAGTACTTC
D gene: -; clone size: -; J gene: TRBJ2-7; V gene: TRBV27; CDR3 protein: CASSEGTHYEQYF; CDR3 DNA: TGTGCCAGCTCCGAGGGGACACACTACGAGCAGTACTTC
D gene: -; clone size: -; J gene: TRBJ2-1; V gene: TRBV10-3; CDR3 protein: CAISESVRSSYNEQFF; CDR3 DNA: TGTGCCATCAGTGAGTCGGTAAGGAGCTCCTACAATGAGCAGTTCTTC
D gene: -; clone size: -; J gene: TRBJ2-1; V gene: TRBV5-4; CDR3 protein: CASSGGQPEQFF; CDR3 DNA: TGTGCCAGCAGCGGGGGGCAGCCTGAGCAGTTCTTC
D gene: -; clone size: few; J gene: TRBJ1-2; V gene: TRBV7-6; CDR3 protein: CASSIADRGYTF; CDR3 DNA: TGTGCCAGCAGCATAGCTGATCGGGGCTACACCTTC
D gene: -; clone size: -; J gene: TRBJ2-5; V gene: TRBV7-9; CDR3 protein: CASSAPDWKGTQYF; CDR3 DNA: TGTGCCAGCAGCGCGCCGGACTGGAAAGGGACCCAGTACTTC
D gene: TRBD1; clone size: -; J gene: TRBJ2-1; V gene: TRBV14; CDR3 protein: CASRGTEGGREQFF; CDR3 DNA: TGTGCCAGCAGGGGGACAGAAGGGGGACGGGAGCAGTTCTTC
D gene: -; clone size: -; J gene: TRBJ2-1; V gene: TRBV27; CDR3 protein: CASSLDVRVEQFF; CDR3 DNA: TGTGCCAGCAGTCTAGACGTCCGGGTTGAGCAGTTCTTC
D gene: TRBD1; clone size: -; J gene: TRBJ1-1; V gene: TRBV2; CDR3 protein: CASNIGGTETMNTEAFF; CDR3 DNA: TGTGCCAGCAATATCGGAGGGACAGAGACCATGAACACTGAAGCTTTCTTT
D gene: -; clone size: few; J gene: TRBJ1-4; V gene: TRBV6-5; CDR3 protein: CASSYYGSFEEKLFF; CDR3 DNA: TGTGCCAGCAGTTACTACGGCTCCTTCGAGGAAAAACTGTTTTTT
D gene: -; clone size: few; J gene: TRBJ2-7; V gene: TRBV5-6; CDR3 protein: CASSFDEQYF; CDR3 DNA: TGTGCCAGCAGCTTTGACGAGCAGTACTTC
D gene: -; clone size: -; J gene: TRBJ2-2; V gene: TRBV19; CDR3 protein: CASVGGPDTGELLF; CDR3 DNA: TGTGCCAGTGTTGGCGGACCTGACACCGGGGAGCTGCTTTTT
D gene: TRBD1; clone size: -; J gene: TRBJ2-1; V gene: TRBV6-1; CDR3 protein: CASSITTGGPYNEQFF; CDR3 DNA: TGTGCCAGCAGTATAACGACAGGGGGCCCGTACAATGAGCAGTTCTTC